Below are 24 T cell receptor beta chains sequenced from a single sample in a study of T cells in Graves' hyperthyroidism and ophthalmopathy. Amplified TCR beta CDR3 regions derived from RNA transcripts. During a first-round RT-PCR of the TCR CDR3, the HTBI primer set was used. TCRdb recomputed calls from the multiplex PCR reads with MiXCR, one row per CDR3 protein. Seen here are under 400,000 distinct CDR3 sequences, roughly 15% observed once, and the top ten hold 33%. The sample was blood. The origin of the receptors is a young man with Graves' hyperthyroidism.

The chain links TRBV5-5 to TRBJ2-5, with no clear D. V lost 0 bases and J lost 4, with 13 bases in between. The CDR3 runs 15 residues. Looked up from germline, CDR1 is SGHKS and CDR2 is YYEKEE (reference sequence). In nucleotides, the CDR3 is TGTGCCAGCAGCTTGGGAAGGGCTGTTTTAGAGACCCAGTACTTC. This gives the protein CASSLGRAVLETQYF.

Regarding this clonotype: This may stem from a read error, because a much larger clone lies one nucleotide away. V gene TRBV10-2 combines with J gene TRBJ2-3, with D unresolved. Germline V gene data show CDR1 as WSHSY and CDR2 as SAAADI. V was clipped by 9 bases and J by 3 bases, with 16 bases between them. There are 14 residues in the CDR3. Here the CDR3 reads CASSRRIGTDTQYF. Here the CDR3 DNA reads TGCGCCAGTTCTCGGAGAATCGGTACAGATACGCAGTATTTT.

V gene TRBV20-1 combines with J gene TRBJ2-7; perhaps TRBD2 as D (5 bases). The V gene's germline CDR1 is DFQATT and CDR2 SNEGSKA (reference sequence). V lost 0 bases to trimming and J lost 2 bases, with 8 bases between them. The CDR3 has 13 residues. The CDR3 reads CSAREEETYEQYF. CDR3 nucleotide sequence: TGCAGTGCTAGAGAGGAGGAAACCTACGAGCAGTACTTC.

This clonotype turned up a few times. The rearrangement links TRBV27 to TRBJ1-2, with D perhaps TRBD1 (5 bases). The CDR3 is 15 residues long. The ends were cut back, 8 bases at V and 2 bases at J, with 18 bases in the middle. The V gene's germline CDR1 is MNHEY and CDR2 SMNVEV (reference sequence). CDR3 residues: CASGPTTDTNYGYTF. The DNA of the CDR3 is TGTGCCAGCGGCCCAACGACAGACACCAACTATGGCTACACCTTC.

This clonotype was counted many times. The V and J genes are TRBV18 and TRBJ1-5; D not resolved. Germline V gene sequence: CDR1 KGHSH, CDR2 LQKENI. There are 13 residues in the CDR3. The ends were cut back, 3 bases at V and 4 bases at J, with 7 bases in the middle. The CDR3 nucleotides read TGTGCCAGCTCACCCTCAGAAAATCAGCCCCAGCATTTT. Amino acids: CASSPSENQPQHF. The whole variable domain, remainder taken from reference TRBV18 and TRBJ1-5, is NAGVMQNPRHLVRRRGQEARLRCSPMKGHSHVYWYRQLPEEGLKFMVYLQKENIIDESGMPKERFSAEFPKEGPSILRIQQVVRGDSAAYFCASSPSENQPQHFGDGTRLSIL.

This clonotype was detected ten times or more. V gene TRBV28 combines with J gene TRBJ1-2; tentative D call: TRBD1 (5 bases). V dropped 6 bases and J dropped 8 bases, with 16 bases sitting between them. In germline, CDR1 is MDHEN, CDR2 SYDVKM. This CDR3 comprises 13 residues. The CDR3 DNA reads as TGTGCCAGCAGAGTCCAGGGTTTGGGCGGCTACACCTTC. It encodes CASRVQGLGGYTF.

The CDR3 is CASSQDRIGYTF. In nucleotides, the CDR3 is TGTGCCAGCAGCCAAGATAGGATTGGCTACACCTTC. V gene TRBV14 combines with J gene TRBJ1-2; D is uncertain. The CDR3 is 12 residues long. V was shortened by 0 bases and J by 7 bases, with 6 bases between the two germline ends. Germline V gene sequence: CDR1 SGHDN, CDR2 FVKESK. The full variable domain, in which reference TRBV14 and TRBJ1-2 provide the parts outside the CDR3, is EAGVTQFPSHSVIEKGQTVTLRCDPISGHDNLYWYRRVMGKEIKFLLHFVKESKQDESGMPNNRFLAERTGGTYSTLKVQPAELEDSGVYFCASSQDRIGYTFGSGTRLTVV.

This chain links TRBV5-5 with TRBJ2-1; 9 bases agree with TRBD2. The CDR3 is 17 residues long. Germline CDR1 reads SGHKS; CDR2 reads YYEKEE (reference sequence). With 7 bases clipped from V and 0 bases from J, the junction kept 11 bases outside the gene matches. Here the CDR3 DNA reads TGTGCCAGCGGGGCTAGCGGGGCTACTCTCTCCTACAATGAGCAGTTCTTC. This gives the protein CASGASGATLSYNEQFF.

The rearrangement joins TRBV6-1 to TRBJ2-4; 11 bases fit TRBD2. Germline CDR1 is MNHNS and CDR2 is SASEGT. This CDR3 contains 18 residues. After removal of 5 bases from V and 0 bases from J, the junction contained 9 bases not matched to a gene. The CDR3 bases are TGTGCCAGCAGTTCCGGGACTAGCGGTATTCTAGCCAAAAACATTCAGTACTTC. Its protein product is CASSSGTSGILAKNIQYF.

The J gene is TRBJ2-5, the V gene TRBV5-5; 10 bases match TRBD1. From germline, CDR1 is SGHKS and CDR2 YYEKEE (reference sequence). With 6 bases clipped from V and 3 bases from J, the junction kept 5 bases outside the gene matches. CDR3 length: 14 amino acids. The CDR3 protein is CASKPTGGEETQYF. The CDR3 DNA follows: TGTGCCAGCAAACCGACAGGGGGCGAAGAGACCCAGTACTTC.

This clonotype was counted many times. In nucleotides, the CDR3 is TGTGCCAGCTCAAAACGGACAGGGGAATCCTACAATGAGCAGTTCTTC. This gives the protein CASSKRTGESYNEQFF. J is TRBJ2-1 and V is TRBV18, with 9 bases aligning to TRBD1. CDR3 length equals 16 residues. Per germline, CDR1 KGHSH and CDR2 LQKENI. V lost 5 bases to trimming and J lost 1 base; unmatched junction nucleotides: 6. Full variable domain (missing parts from reference TRBV18 and TRBJ2-1): NAGVMQNPRHLVRRRGQEARLRCSPMKGHSHVYWYRQLPEEGLKFMVYLQKENIIDESGMPKERFSAEFPKEGPSILRIQQVVRGDSAAYFCASSKRTGESYNEQFFGPGTRLTVL.

This clonotype was seen only a few times. CDR3 region: CSARVRAGGNYEQYF. The CDR3 DNA follows: TGCAGTGCTAGAGTACGAGCGGGAGGAAACTACGAGCAGTACTTC. The V gene is TRBV20-1, the J gene TRBJ2-7; the match to TRBD2 covers 9 bases. The ends lost 1 base at V and 3 bases at J; junction bases unmatched: 7. This CDR3 has 15 residues. Germline V gives CDR1 DFQATT, CDR2 SNEGSKA (reference sequence).

This clonotype turned up a few times. J is TRBJ2-7 and V is TRBV5-6; the D is unclear. This CDR3 has 16 residues. Trimming removed 2 bases from V and 0 bases from J, with 15 bases in between. CDR1 and CDR2 from the germline V gene are SGHDT and YYEEEE. The chain's CDR3 is CASSFEVGRSSYEQYF. In DNA, the CDR3 is TGTGCCAGCAGCTTTGAGGTCGGCAGGAGCTCCTACGAGCAGTACTTC.

This clonotype was counted between two and nine times. The gene calls are TRBV27 and TRBJ2-3; D is perhaps TRBD2 (6 bases). Germline lookup yields CDR1 MNHEY and CDR2 SMNVEV (reference sequence). The V and J ends lost 6 bases and 1 base respectively, with 11 bases between them. The CDR3 spans 14 residues. The CDR3 region is CASRVGEGTDTQYF. The CDR3 nucleotides read TGTGCCAGCAGGGTAGGGGAGGGCACAGATACGCAGTATTTT.

In this sample, this clonotype turned up many times. One end of the junction is discordant with germline, which a read error may explain. The V call is TRBV12-3 or TRBV12-4, the J call TRBJ2-7, with TRBD1 as a possible D gene (5 bases). The CDR3 consists of 15 residues. The CDR3 DNA reads TGTGCCAGCAGTTTATGGCCAGGGTCCTCCCACGAGCAGTACTTC. This encodes CASSLWPGSSHEQYF.

As concerns this clonotype: A junction end diverges from the germline sequence, so it may reflect a read error. The V and J genes are TRBV24-1 and TRBJ2-5; possible D gene TRBD2, 6 bases. This CDR3 is built from 12 residues. Germline V gene sequence: CDR1 KGHDR, CDR2 SFDVKD. CDR3 DNA: TGTGTCACCAGTTTCGGGGGAGAGACCCAGTACTTC. As protein: CVTSFGGETQYF.

V usage is TRBV28 and J usage is TRBJ2-7; 8 positions match TRBD1. J lost 6 bases, V lost 5 bases, and 9 bases had no gene match. This CDR3 region has 14 residues. Germline CDR1 and CDR2: MDHEN and SYDVKM. This CDR3 is CASSTNQGASEQYF. In DNA, the CDR3 is TGTGCCAGCAGTACTAACCAGGGGGCGAGCGAGCAGTACTTC. The entire variable domain, with the rest obtained from reference TRBV28 and TRBJ2-7, is as follows: DVKVTQSSRYLVKRTGEKVFLECVQDMDHENMFWYRQDPGLGLRLIYFSYDVKMKEKGDIPEGYSVSREKKERFSLILESASTNQTSMYLCASSTNQGASEQYFGPGTRLTVT.

This clonotype has a handful of counts. J is TRBJ2-1 and V is TRBV29-1, with 9 bases identical to TRBD1. V gave up 1 base and J gave up 5 bases; unmatched junction bases: 3. The CDR3 runs 14 residues. The germline CDR1 and CDR2 sequences are SQVTM and ANQGSEA. As DNA, the CDR3 is TGCAGCGTTGAAGCCGGGACAGGGAACAATGAGCAGTTCTTC. Protein product: CSVEAGTGNNEQFF.

This clonotype showed up many times. The chain carries TRBV6-1 and TRBJ2-7; no clear D gene. This CDR3 contains 15 residues. V dropped 5 bases and J dropped 2 bases, with 16 bases sitting between them. The germline CDR1 and CDR2 sequences are MNHNS and SASEGT. The CDR3 loop is CASSPTLGIPYEQYF. CDR3 coding DNA: TGTGCCAGCAGTCCGACCCTCGGCATACCCTACGAGCAGTACTTC.

This clonotype was seen many times. The chain is built from TRBV28 and TRBJ2-7, with TRBD2 matching over 8 bases. The V gene's germline CDR1 is MDHEN and CDR2 SYDVKM. This CDR3 contains 19 residues. The junction had 22 bases not matched to a gene; V was cut back by 2 bases and J by 7 bases. This chain's CDR3 is CASSLNWWSGGRGYREQYF. CDR3 nucleotide sequence: TGTGCCAGCAGTTTAAACTGGTGGAGCGGGGGAAGGGGATATCGGGAGCAGTACTTC.

The rearrangement joins TRBV5-1 to TRBJ2-7; no definite D call. Germline assignment: CDR1 SGHRS and CDR2 YFSETQ. The CDR3 extends over 13 amino acids. V was pared by 5 bases and J by 6 bases, with 15 bases between. CDR3 region: CASRTPASGEQYF. The CDR3 DNA follows: TGCGCCAGCAGGACGCCGGCTTCGGGCGAGCAGTACTTC.

V and J are TRBV2 and TRBJ2-1; no clear D. Per the germline V gene, CDR1 is SNHLY and CDR2 is FYNNEI. V was cut by 7 bases and J by 6 bases, with 10 bases left in between. The CDR3 has 12 amino acids. In DNA, the CDR3 is TGTGCCAGCAATTGGCATGCCAATGAGCAGTTCTTC. As protein: CASNWHANEQFF.

In this sample, this clonotype turned up a few times. The chain carries TRBV6-4 and TRBJ2-1; the match to TRBD2 covers 14 bases. The V segment lost 4 bases and the J segment 10 bases; nucleotides outside the gene matches: 6. The CDR3 covers 15 residues. Germline V CDR1 and CDR2: MRHNA, SNTAGT. The DNA of the CDR3 is TGTGCCAGCAGTGCGGGACTAGCGGGAGTAGGAGAGCAGTTCTTC. Translating it yields CASSAGLAGVGEQFF.

The V gene is TRBV19, the J gene TRBJ2-1; the D gene is possibly TRBD1 (6 bases). Germline CDR1 is LNHDA and CDR2 is SQIVND (reference sequence). Trimming cost V 8 bases and J 10 bases, with 12 bases left between them. CDR3 length: 11 residues. CDR3 amino acids: CASAQGNEQFF. In DNA form, the CDR3 reads TGTGCCAGTGCCCAGGGGAACGAGCAGTTCTTC.